The clone carrying this T cell receptor beta chain was found a few times. No antigen is known for it. Per individual, the PBMC samples numbered at least one pre-ART and at least two post-ART. The data derive from a study of long-term antiretroviral therapy in people with HIV. Sequencing used immunoSEQ v3.0 at survey level. Samples were sequenced targeting about 35,000-55,000 T-cell genomes each. Only in-frame clones appear in the TCRdb table, and some are missing; sequencing was by immunoSEQ multiplex PCR. The sample includes 35,000 or so clones, 80% to 90% of them seen just once. Overall study findings and caveats: Clones expanded before ART dominated the repertoire at all time points. Following ART, diversity rose but still fell short of transplant donor controls.

The TCR sequence derives from a young man with HIV. The source was unsorted PBMCs, collected 2.2 years after starting antiretroviral therapy.

CDR3 nucleotides: TGTGCCAGCAGCTCCCGACAGGGGGCCTACGAGCAGTACTTC. Translation: CASSSRQGAYEQYF. The chain uses TRBV13 and TRBJ2-7; 9 bases are a match to TRBD1. V was clipped by 4 bases and J by 2 bases; unmatched bases: 3. The CDR3 is made up of 14 amino acids. Per the germline V gene, CDR1 is PRHDT and CDR2 is FYEKMQ (reference sequence).